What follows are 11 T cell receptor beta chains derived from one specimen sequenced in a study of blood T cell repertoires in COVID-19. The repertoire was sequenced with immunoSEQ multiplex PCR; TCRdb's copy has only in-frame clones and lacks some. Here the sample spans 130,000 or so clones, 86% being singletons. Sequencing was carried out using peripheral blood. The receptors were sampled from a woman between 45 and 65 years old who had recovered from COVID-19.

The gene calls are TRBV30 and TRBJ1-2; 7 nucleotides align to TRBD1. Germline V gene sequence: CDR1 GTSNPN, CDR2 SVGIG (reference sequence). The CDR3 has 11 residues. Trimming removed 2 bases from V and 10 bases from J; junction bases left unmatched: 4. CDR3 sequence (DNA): TGTGCCTGGAGTCCAGGGGGACACTACACCTTC. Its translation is CAWSPGGHYTF.

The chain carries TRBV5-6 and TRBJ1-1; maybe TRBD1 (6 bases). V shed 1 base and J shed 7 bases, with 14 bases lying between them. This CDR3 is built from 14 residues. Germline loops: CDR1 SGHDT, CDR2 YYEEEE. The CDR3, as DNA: TGTGCCAGCAGCTTGTATCCAGGGGTTAATGAAGCTTTCTTT. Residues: CASSLYPGVNEAFF.

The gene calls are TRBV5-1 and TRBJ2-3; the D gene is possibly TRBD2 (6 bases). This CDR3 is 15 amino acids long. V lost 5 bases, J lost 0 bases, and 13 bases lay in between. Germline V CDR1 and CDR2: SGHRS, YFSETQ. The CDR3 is CASRYSGESTDTQYF. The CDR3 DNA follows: TGCGCCAGCAGATATAGCGGAGAAAGCACAGATACGCAGTATTTT. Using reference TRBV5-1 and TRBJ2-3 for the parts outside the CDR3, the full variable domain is KAGVTQTPRYLIKTRGQQVTLSCSPISGHRSVSWYQQTPGQGLQFLFEYFSETQRNKGNFPGRFSGRQFSNSRSEMNVSTLELGDSALYLCASRYSGESTDTQYFGPGTRLTVL.

The CDR3 region has the DNA TGTGCCAGCACCTACAGTTTGAACACTGAAGCTTTCTTT. It yields the protein CASTYSLNTEAFF. The genes are TRBV25-1 and TRBJ1-1; no reliable D call. V dropped 7 bases and J dropped 0 bases, with 9 bases sitting between them. CDR1 is MGHDK, CDR2 SYGVNS, per germline. The CDR3 consists of 13 residues. The whole variable domain, remainder taken from reference TRBV25-1 and TRBJ1-1, is EADIYQTPRYLVIGTGKKITLECSQTMGHDKMYWYQQDPGMELHLIHYSYGVNSTEKGDLSSESTVSRIRTEHFPLTLESARPSHTSQYLCASTYSLNTEAFFGQGTRLTVV.

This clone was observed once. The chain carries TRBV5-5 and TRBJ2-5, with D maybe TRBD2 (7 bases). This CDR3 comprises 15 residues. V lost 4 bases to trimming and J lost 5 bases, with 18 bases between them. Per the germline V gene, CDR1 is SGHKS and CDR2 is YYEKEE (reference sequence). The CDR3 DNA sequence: TGTGCCAGCAGCCCGTACCGCGGGGGCCGTGAGACCCAGTACTTC. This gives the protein CASSPYRGGRETQYF.

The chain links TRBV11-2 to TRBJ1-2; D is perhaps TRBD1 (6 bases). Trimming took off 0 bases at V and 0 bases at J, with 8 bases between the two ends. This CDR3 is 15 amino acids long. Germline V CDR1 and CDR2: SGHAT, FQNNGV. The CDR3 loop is CASSLDGGPNYGYTF. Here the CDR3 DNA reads TGTGCCAGCAGCTTAGATGGGGGCCCTAACTATGGCTACACCTTC.

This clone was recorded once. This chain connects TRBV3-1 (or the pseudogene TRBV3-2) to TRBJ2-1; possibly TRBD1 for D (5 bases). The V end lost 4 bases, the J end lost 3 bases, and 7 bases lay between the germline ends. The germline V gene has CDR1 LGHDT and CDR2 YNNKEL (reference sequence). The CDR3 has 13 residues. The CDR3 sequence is CASSRGSYNEQFF. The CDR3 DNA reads TGTGCCAGCAGCCGGGGCAGCTACAATGAGCAGTTCTTC.

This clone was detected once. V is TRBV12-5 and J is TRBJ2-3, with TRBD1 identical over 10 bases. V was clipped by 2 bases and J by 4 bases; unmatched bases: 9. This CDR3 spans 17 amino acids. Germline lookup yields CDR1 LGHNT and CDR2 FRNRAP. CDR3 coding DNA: TGTGCTAGTGGTTTGCCCCGGGACAGGGGCGAGGCAGATACGCAGTATTTT. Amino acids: CASGLPRDRGEADTQYF.

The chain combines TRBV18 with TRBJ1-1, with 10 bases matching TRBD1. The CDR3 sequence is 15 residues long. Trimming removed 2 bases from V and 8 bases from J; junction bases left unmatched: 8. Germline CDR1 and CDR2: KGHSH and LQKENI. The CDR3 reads CASSPSLDRGREAFF. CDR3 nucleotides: TGTGCCAGCTCACCAAGCCTTGACAGGGGGCGGGAAGCTTTCTTT.

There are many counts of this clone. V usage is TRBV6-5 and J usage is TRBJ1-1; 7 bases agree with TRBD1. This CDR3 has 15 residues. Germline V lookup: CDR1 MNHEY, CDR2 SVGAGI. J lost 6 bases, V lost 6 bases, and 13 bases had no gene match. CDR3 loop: CASSDRSLGTAEAFF. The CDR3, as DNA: TGTGCCAGCAGCGACCGAAGTTTAGGGACAGCTGAAGCTTTCTTT.

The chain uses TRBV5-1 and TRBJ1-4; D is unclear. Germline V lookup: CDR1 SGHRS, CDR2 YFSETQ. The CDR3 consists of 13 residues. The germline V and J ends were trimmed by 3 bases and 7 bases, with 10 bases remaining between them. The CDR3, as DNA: TGCGCCAGCAGCTACGACATCCGTGAAAAACTGTTTTTT. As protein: CASSYDIREKLFF.